This T cell receptor (beta chain) was observed in a study of cytomegalovirus exposure and HLA in healthy donors. PCR involved 60 Vbeta and 13 Jbeta primers. The table came from immunoSEQ multiplex PCR; TCRdb's copy has only in-frame clones and leaves some out. Of 250,000 to 350,000 clones detected, roughly 80% appear once; the ten largest clones hold around 0.33%. The CDR3 is made up of 11 amino acids. Trimming removed 4 bases from V and 9 bases from J, with 8 bases in between. Germline V gene data show CDR1 as SGHRS and CDR2 as YFSETQ. Study results and limitations: Reports indicated that the classifier achieved high specificity and sensitivity in diagnosing cytomegalovirus status. The likely explanation for a cluster of highly shared sequence variants was sequencing artifact. Serostatus for CMV was the only available immune exposure information.

Worth noting for this clone: Its target is unknown.

Sequencing was carried out using PBMCs. The gene calls are TRBV5-1 and TRBJ1-5; D not resolved. The source of this sequence is a girl under 10 years old in good health and CMV-seronegative. The CDR3 bases are TGCGCCAGCAGCCAGCGGTTGCCCCAGCATTTT. This sequence encodes CASSQRLPQHF.